A single T cell receptor beta chain is shown here with its context. The data were obtained in a study of blood T cell repertoires in COVID-19. Background on the study: T cells, B-cell-depleted T cells, or PBMCs provided the cDNA or gDNA that served as material.

Germline-derived CDR1 and CDR2 are MNHNY and SVGAGI (reference sequence). CDR3 length: 16 amino acids. With 2 bases clipped from V and 1 base from J, the junction kept 2 bases outside the gene matches. Original processing methods: Reference gene primer amplification gave estimated nucleated cell counts. Sequencing used immunoSEQ multiplex PCR; TCRdb keeps in-frame clones, though not all of them. For V, J and clone size, that table is used; D and trimming come from the DNA. The sample records a few hundred thousand clones, around 85% being singletons. Sequenced: peripheral blood. The clonotype comes from a woman aged 18-35 years with acute or convalescent COVID-19. This chain connects TRBV6-6 to TRBJ2-4; the match to TRBD2 covers 10 bases. DNA of the CDR3: TGTGCCAGCAGTTACGGAGCGGGAGGGGCCAAAAACATTCAGTACTTC. Amino acid sequence: CASSYGAGGAKNIQYF.